A selection of T cell receptor beta chains follows, all from one sample in a study of Graves' ophthalmopathy and Graves' hyperthyroidism. A single record per CDR3 protein comes from TCRdb applying MiXCR to the multiplex PCR reads. This sample has over a million distinct CDR3 sequences, with about 38% found just once. Sequencing was done on a sample of peripheral blood or thyroid tissue (not recorded which). These receptors were taken from an adult man with Graves' hyperthyroidism. CDR3s include the opening cysteine and the closing phenylalanine or tryptophan. D genes are given only for firm matches. Not every row has a clone size; where given, it reads once, few, many or a size class.

TRBJ1-4 NA TRBV29-1 TRBD1 TGCAGCGTGCGAGACAGGGTAGGGGAGGAAAAACTGTTTTTT CSVRDRVGEEKLFF
TRBJ1-2 many TRBV6-5 NA TGTGCCAGCAGTTCGAAGAGGGAAAACGATGGCTACACCTTC CASSSKRENDGYTF
TRBJ2-7 NA TRBV12-3/TRBV12-4 NA TGTGCCAGCAGTCTACCGGGACCGAGAGGGCAGTACTTC CASSLPGPRGQYF
TRBJ1-2 NA TRBV27 NA TGTGCCAGCAGTTTTGGGGAGTACTATGGCTACACCTTC CASSFGEYYGYTF
TRBJ2-7 many TRBV20-1 NA TGCAGTGCTTGGACGTATAGCGGCCGCGCTTACGAGCAGTACTTC CSAWTYSGRAYEQYF
TRBJ2-2 few TRBV25-1 NA TGTGCCAGCAGTGGGAAGACAGGGAACACCGGGGAGCTGTTTTTT CASSGKTGNTGELFF
TRBJ2-7 NA TRBV12-3/TRBV12-4 NA TGTGCCAGCAGCCATGCTACACGGGACGGGAGACGTGAGCAGTACTTC CASSHATRDGRREQYF
TRBJ1-2 many TRBV7-9 NA TGTGCCAGCAGCGGGGACGGGACTAACTATGGCTACACCTTC CASSGDGTNYGYTF
TRBJ1-4 many TRBV7-2 NA TGTGCCAGCAGCTTGGGACACGCAACTAATGAAAAACTGTTTTTT CASSLGHATNEKLFF
TRBJ1-1 few TRBV24-1 TRBD1 TGTGCCACCAAGGGGGCCAGAATTACTGAAGCTTTCTTT CATKGARITEAFF
TRBJ1-1 NA TRBV25-1 NA TGTGCCAGCTCGCATGGACAGCCGAACACTGAAGCTTTCTTT CASSHGQPNTEAFF
TRBJ1-1 NA TRBV5-5 NA TGTGCCAGCAGCATCGCCGGAAATTATGTGAACACTGAAGCTTTCTTT CASSIAGNYVNTEAFF